This T cell receptor (beta chain) comes out of a study of shared clonotypes between healthy human individuals (TCRdb year 2020). Some background on the complete study: The cohort comprised a couple of women and a few men aged 18 to 49 years. For each donor, CD4 naive and CD4 memory were each given three plates, CD8 naive was given two plates, and CD8 memory was given one plate. To estimate repertoire size and how much clonotype sharing occurs between individuals, the study deeply sequenced the blood TCR repertoires of five healthy adults. Different laboratories and diverse techniques were used to prepare libraries and sequence TCR repertoires, to increase sequencing depth and limit assay-specific biases. Each donor's leukapheresis produced roughly between roughly 0.85 and 10 billion PBMCs.

Study-wide conclusions, independent of this receptor: Based on pairwise subsampling, the degree of clonotype sharing among donors was expected to be affected by sequencing depth. Compared with non-shared clonotypes, the clonotypes found in all four sorted-subset donors had higher generation probabilities. Incomplete sequencing was indicated by rarefaction of sorted-subset datasets, despite the large sequencing depth. Across several donors, 4.5% to 6.5% of naive CD4, 3.5% of naive CD8, approximately 2.5% of memory CD4, and 0.4% to 0.45% of memory CD8 clonotypes were shared. Naive subsets generally had larger estimated clonotype richness than memory subsets. The small number of donors limited the genetic and exposure-history diversity represented. Sampling was restricted to blood, and TCR repertoires in tissues likely differ from the TCR repertoires found in blood.

Using the deep immunoSEQ assay, multiplex PCR amplified TCR CDR3 regions from genomic DNA. For each cell subset, the extracted genomic DNA was distributed evenly across all wells of several immunoSEQ 96-well plates, and each plate served as one replicate. For sorted subsets, each replicate PCR was loaded with approximately 190 ng genomic DNA, equivalent to 30,000 or so T cell genomes. Purified libraries were quantified with a Qubit 3.0 fluorometer, sized on a Bioanalyzer 2100, and re-quantified with the KAPA Library Quantification kit. Every immunoSEQ 96-well plate was sequenced on a separate single-read 150-cycle Illumina NextSeq 550 flow cell. In the source study's methods: Because the immunoSEQ output included only junctional sequences and no quality scores, the filtering could not be the same as the filtering used for full-length reads. Sequences were annotated with PyIR, a Python wrapper for IgBLAST v1.9, and V/J genes and CDR3 were assigned using IMGT germline references. Reads with weak V/J assignments (E-value above 1e-6), missing CDR3, stop codons, out-of-frame junctions, or ambiguous translated residues were removed. A V3J clonotype was defined by an identical inferred V gene, J gene, and CDR3 amino acid sequence. Percentage overlap between repertoires was computed as shared unique clonotypes divided by the size of the smaller repertoire. Three approaches were used to assess repertoire richness: RTK rarefaction, the Chao1 estimator, and Recon v2.1 estimates of unobserved clonotypes. Generation probabilities for all TCRbeta clonotypes obtained by the gDNA method from a few donors were computed using OLGA. The clones in this table, taken by TCRdb from immuneACCESS, are in-frame only. Not every clone is retained; where verified, under half of the shortfall comes from an unresolved V gene, and the cause of the rest is unknown. That table is the source of V, J and clone size, and D and trimming were worked out from the DNA. The sample data list more than 2,000,000 clones, and over 85% of these were observed just once. Of the sample, around 0.15% falls within the top ten clones.

The CDR3 has 15 amino acids, counting the end cysteine and phenylalanine. The kept DNA is CDR3 alone, 45 bases in frame from the first base. Relative to germline, V is missing 5 bases and J is missing 8 bases, with 7 bases of the junction outside any gene match. From the germline V gene, CDR1 is MNHEY and CDR2 is SVGAGI. Donors were healthy HIV-negative adults with no recently reported acute infections or vaccinations. All donors were Caucasian adults living in Nashville, Tennessee, USA. Magnetic negative selection was used to enrich CD4+ T cells, after which naive cells were positively selected on CD45RA and the negative fraction became the memory subset. Blood was obtained by leukapheresis, after which PBMCs were separated by Ficoll-Histopaque density gradient centrifugation and cryopreserved in liquid nitrogen vapor phase. Analytical flow cytometry was used to check the purity and quantity of each magnetically sorted T cell population. Each sorted fraction had its genomic DNA isolated and then quantified by UV absorbance on a Nanodrop 2000c.

Note on this clone: Its antigen specificity is not known. There are no base qualities to consult, and no much larger clone falls within one base.

The rearranged chain carries TRBV6-5 and TRBJ2-1; TRBD1 agrees with 12 junctional bases. This TCR was sampled from a man younger than 35 in good health. The sequencing input was naive CD4+ T cells sorted from blood. The cell subset or site tag for this specimen amounts to: CD45RA+ positively selected. This receptor has the CDR3 CASSGGTGGIDEQFF. The DNA is TGTGCCAGCAGTGGAGGGACAGGGGGCATCGATGAGCAGTTCTTC.